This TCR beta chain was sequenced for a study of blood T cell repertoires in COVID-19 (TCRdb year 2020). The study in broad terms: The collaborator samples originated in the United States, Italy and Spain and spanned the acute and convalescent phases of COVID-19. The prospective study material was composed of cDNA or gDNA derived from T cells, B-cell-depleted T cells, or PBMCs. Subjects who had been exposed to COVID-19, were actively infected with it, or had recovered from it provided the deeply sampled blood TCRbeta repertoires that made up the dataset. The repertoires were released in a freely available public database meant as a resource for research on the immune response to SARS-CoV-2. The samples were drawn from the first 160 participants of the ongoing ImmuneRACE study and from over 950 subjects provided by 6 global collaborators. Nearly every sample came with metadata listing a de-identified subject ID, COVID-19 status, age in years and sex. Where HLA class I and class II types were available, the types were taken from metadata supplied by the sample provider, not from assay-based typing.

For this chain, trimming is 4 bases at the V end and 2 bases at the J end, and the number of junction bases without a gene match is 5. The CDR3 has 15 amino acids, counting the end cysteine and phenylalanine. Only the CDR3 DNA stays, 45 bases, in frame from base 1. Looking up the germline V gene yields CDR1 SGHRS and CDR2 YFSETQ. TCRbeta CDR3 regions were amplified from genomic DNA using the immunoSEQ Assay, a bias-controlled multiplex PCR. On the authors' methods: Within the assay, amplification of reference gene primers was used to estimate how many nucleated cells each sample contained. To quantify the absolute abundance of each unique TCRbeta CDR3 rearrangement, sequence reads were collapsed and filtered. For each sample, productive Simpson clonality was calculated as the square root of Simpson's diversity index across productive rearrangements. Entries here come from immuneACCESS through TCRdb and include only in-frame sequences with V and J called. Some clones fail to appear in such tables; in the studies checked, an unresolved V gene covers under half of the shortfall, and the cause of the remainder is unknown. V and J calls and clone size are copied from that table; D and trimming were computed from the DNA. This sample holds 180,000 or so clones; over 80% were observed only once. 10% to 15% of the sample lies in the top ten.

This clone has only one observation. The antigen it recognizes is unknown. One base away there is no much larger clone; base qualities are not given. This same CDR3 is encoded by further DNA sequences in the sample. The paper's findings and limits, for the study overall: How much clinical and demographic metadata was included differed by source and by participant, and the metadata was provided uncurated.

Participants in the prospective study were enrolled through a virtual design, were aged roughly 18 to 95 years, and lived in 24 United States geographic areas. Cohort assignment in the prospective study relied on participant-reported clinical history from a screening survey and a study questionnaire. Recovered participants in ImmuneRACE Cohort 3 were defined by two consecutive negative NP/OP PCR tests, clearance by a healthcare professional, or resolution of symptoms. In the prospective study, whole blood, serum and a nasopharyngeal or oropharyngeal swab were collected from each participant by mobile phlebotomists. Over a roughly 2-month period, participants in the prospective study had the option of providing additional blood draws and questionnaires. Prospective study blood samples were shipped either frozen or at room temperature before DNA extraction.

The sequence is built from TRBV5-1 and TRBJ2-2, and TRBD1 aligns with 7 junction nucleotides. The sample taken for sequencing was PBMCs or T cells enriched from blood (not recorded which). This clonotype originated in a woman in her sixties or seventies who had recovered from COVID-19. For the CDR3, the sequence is CASSLQGPNTGELFF. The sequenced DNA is TGCGCCAGCAGCCTACAGGGGCCTAACACCGGGGAGCTGTTTTTT.